The clone carrying this TCR beta chain was detected a few times. The authors' processing: From reference gene primer amplification, estimates of nucleated cell counts were derived. The assay was immunoSEQ multiplex PCR, and TCRdb's table has in-frame clones only and misses some. Clonal size and the V and J genes are those of that table, whereas D and trimming came from the DNA. This sample carries more than 95,000 clones, around 89% of them seen once, and the ten largest clones take approximately 3.5%. The CDR3 is 14 residues long. V lost 4 bases to trimming and J lost 6 bases, with 12 bases between them. Germline V CDR1 and CDR2: MNHEY, SMNVEV (reference sequence). The data derive from a study of blood T cell repertoires in COVID-19. Turning to the study itself: The United States, Italy and Spain provided the acute and convalescent COVID-19 samples. Nucleic acid was either cDNA or gDNA, and it came from T cells, B-cell-depleted T cells, or PBMCs.

The rearrangement joins TRBV27 to TRBJ2-2; a weak D match, TRBD1 (6 bases). The receptor was isolated from a woman in her fifties or sixties with acute or convalescent COVID-19. Sequenced: peripheral blood. The CDR3 here is CASSWQGSAGELFF. The CDR3 DNA follows: TGTGCCAGCAGTTGGCAGGGGTCAGCCGGGGAGCTGTTTTTT.